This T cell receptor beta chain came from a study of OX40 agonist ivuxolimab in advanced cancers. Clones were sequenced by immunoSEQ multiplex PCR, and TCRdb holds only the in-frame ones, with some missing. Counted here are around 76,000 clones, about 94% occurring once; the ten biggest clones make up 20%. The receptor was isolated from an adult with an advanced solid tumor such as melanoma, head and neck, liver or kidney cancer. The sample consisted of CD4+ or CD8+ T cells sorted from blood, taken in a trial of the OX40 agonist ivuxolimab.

The CDR3, as DNA: TGTGCCAGCAGCTTCTTTAGCGGGGGGCAATCCTACGAGCAGTACTTC. This translates into CASSFFSGGQSYEQYF. The chain employs TRBV6-6 and TRBJ2-7; 10 bases align to TRBD2. The CDR3 is 16 residues long. V lost 6 bases, J lost 1 base, and 9 bases stayed unmatched. Germline CDR1 and CDR2: MNHNY and SVGAGI (reference sequence).